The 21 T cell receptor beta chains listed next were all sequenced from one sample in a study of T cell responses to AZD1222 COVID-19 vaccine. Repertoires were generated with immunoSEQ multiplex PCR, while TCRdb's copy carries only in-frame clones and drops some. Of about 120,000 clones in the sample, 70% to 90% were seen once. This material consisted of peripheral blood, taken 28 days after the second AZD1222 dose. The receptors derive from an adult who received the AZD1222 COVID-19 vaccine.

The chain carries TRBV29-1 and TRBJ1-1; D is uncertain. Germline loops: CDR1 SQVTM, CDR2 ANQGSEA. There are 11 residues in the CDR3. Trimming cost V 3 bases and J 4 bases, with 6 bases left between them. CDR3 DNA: TGCAGCGTTGAGTCCGGCACTGAAGCTTTCTTT. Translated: CSVESGTEAFF.

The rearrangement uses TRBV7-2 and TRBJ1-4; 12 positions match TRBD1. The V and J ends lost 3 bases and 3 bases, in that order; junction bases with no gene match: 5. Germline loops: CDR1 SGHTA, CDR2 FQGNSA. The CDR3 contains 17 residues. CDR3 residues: CASSFRDRGLSNEKLFF. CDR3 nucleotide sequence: TGTGCCAGCAGCTTTAGGGACAGGGGGCTGTCTAATGAAAAACTGTTTTTT. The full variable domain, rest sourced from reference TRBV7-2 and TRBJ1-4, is GAGVSQSPSNKVTEKGKDVELRCDPISGHTALYWYRQSLGQGLEFLIYFQGNSAPDKSGLPSDRFSAERTGGSVSTLTIQRTQQEDSAVYLCASSFRDRGLSNEKLFFGSGTQLSVL.

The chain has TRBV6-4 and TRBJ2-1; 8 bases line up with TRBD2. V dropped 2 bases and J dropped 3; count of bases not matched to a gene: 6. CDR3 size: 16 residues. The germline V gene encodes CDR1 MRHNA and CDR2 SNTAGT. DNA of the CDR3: TGTGCCAGCAGTGACAAAGCGGGGGCCGACTACAATGAGCAGTTCTTC. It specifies CASSDKAGADYNEQFF.

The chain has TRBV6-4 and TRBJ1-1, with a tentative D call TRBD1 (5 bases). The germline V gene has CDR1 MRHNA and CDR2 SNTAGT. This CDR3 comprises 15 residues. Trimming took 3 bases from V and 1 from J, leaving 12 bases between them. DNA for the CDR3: TGTGCCAGCAGTGAGTTTGGGGGGGGGAACACTGAAGCTTTCTTT. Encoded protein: CASSEFGGGNTEAFF.

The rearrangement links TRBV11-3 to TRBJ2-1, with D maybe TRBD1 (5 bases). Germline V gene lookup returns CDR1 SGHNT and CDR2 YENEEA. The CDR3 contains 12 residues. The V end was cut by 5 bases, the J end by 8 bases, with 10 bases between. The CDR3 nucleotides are TGTGCCAGCAGCCCGAAAGGGGATGAGCAGTTCTTC. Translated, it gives CASSPKGDEQFF.

CDR3 nucleotide sequence: TGCGCCAGCAGCTGGGAGACAGGGGGAGAGACCCAGTACTTC. Protein product: CASSWETGGETQYF. V usage is TRBV5-1 and J usage is TRBJ2-5, with 9 bases that match TRBD1. V lost 3 bases and J lost 4; bases outside the gene matches: 4. This CDR3 is built from 14 residues. From germline, CDR1 is SGHRS and CDR2 YFSETQ.

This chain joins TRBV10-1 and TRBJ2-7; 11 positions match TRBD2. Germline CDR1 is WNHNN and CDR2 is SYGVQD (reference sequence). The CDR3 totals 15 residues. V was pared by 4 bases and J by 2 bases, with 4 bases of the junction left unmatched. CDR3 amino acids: CASSGLAGTTYEQYF. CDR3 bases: TGCGCCAGCAGTGGACTAGCGGGGACAACCTACGAGCAGTACTTC.

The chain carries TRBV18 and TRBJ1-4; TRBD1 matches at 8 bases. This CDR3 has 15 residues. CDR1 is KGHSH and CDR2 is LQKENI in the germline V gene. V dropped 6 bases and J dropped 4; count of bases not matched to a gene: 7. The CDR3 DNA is TGTGCCAGCTCCCTACAGGGGGGAGGTAATGAAAAACTGTTTTTT. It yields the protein CASSLQGGGNEKLFF. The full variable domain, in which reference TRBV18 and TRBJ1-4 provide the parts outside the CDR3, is NAGVMQNPRHLVRRRGQEARLRCSPMKGHSHVYWYRQLPEEGLKFMVYLQKENIIDESGMPKERFSAEFPKEGPSILRIQQVVRGDSAAYFCASSLQGGGNEKLFFGSGTQLSVL.

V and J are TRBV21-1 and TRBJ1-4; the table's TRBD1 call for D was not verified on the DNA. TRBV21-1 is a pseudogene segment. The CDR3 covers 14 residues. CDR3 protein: CASSAQGANEKLFF. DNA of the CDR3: TGTGCCAGCAGTGCACAGGGCGCTAATGAAAAACTGTTTTTT.

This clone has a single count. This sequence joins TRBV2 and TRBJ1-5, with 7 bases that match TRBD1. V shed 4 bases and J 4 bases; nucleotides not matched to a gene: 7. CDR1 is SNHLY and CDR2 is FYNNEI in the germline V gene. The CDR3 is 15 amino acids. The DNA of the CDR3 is TGTGCCAGCAGTGCCCAGGGGGTGATAAATCAGCCCCAGCATTTT. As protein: CASSAQGVINQPQHF.

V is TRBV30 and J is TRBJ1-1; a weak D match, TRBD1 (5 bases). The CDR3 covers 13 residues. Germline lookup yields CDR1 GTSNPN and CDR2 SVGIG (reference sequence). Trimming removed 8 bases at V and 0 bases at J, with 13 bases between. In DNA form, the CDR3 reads TGTGCCGGGGACGGGCGGATGAACACTGAAGCTTTCTTT. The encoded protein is CAGDGRMNTEAFF.

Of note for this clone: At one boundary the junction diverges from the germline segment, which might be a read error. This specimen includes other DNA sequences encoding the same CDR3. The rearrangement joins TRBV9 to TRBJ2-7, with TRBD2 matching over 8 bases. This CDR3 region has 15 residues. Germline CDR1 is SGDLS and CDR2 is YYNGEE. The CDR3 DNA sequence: TGTGCCAGCAGCGTCGAAGCGGGGGACTCCTATGAGCAGTACTTC. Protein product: CASSVEAGDSYEQYF. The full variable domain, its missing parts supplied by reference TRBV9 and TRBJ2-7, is DSGVTQTPKHLITATGQRVTLRCSPRSGDLSVYWYQQSLDQGLQFLIQYYNGEERAKGNILERFSAQQFPDLHSELNLSSLELGDSALYFCASSVEAGDSYEQYFGPGTRLTVT.

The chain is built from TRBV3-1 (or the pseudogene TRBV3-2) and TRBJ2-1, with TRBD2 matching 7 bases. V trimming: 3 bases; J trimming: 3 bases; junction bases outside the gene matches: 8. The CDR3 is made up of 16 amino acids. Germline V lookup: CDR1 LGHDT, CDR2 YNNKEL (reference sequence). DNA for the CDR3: TGTGCCAGCAGCCAGATAACGGGGGGACTCTACAATGAGCAGTTCTTC. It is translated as CASSQITGGLYNEQFF.

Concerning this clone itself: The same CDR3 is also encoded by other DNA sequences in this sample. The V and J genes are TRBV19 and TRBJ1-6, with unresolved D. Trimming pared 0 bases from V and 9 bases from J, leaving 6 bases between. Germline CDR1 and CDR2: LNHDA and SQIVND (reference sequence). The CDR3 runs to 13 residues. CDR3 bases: TGTGCCAGTAGTATAGATCGGGGTTCACCCCTCCACTTT. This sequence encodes CASSIDRGSPLHF.

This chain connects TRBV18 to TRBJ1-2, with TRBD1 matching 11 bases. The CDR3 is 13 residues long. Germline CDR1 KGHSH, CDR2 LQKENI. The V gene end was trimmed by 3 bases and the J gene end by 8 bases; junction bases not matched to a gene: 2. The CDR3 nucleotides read TGTGCCAGCTCACCGGACAGGGGGCTCGGCTACACCTTC. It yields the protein CASSPDRGLGYTF.

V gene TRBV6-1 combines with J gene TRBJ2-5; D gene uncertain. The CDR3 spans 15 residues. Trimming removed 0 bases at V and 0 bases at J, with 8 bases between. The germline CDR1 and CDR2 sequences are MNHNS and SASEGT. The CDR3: CASSEAGTDQETQYF. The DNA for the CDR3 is TGTGCCAGCAGTGAAGCCGGAACAGACCAAGAGACCCAGTACTTC.

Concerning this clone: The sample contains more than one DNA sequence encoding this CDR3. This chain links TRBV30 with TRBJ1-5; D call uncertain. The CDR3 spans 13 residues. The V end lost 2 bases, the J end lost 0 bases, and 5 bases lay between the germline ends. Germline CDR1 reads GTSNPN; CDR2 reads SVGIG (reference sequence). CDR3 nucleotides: TGTGCCTGGAGTAGGAATAGCAATCAGCCCCAGCATTTT. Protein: CAWSRNSNQPQHF.

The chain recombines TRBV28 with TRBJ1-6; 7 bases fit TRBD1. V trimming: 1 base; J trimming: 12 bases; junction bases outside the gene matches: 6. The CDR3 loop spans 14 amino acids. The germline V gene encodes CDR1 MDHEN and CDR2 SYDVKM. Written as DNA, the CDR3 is TGTGCCAGCAGTTTATCCCAGGGGACAGAACCCCTCCACTTT. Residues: CASSLSQGTEPLHF.

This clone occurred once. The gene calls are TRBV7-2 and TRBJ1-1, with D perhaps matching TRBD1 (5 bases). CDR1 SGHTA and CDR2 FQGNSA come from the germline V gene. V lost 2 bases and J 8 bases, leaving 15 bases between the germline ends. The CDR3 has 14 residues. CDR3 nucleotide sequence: TGTGCCAGCAGCTTATGGGGGAAAGGGCAAGAAGCTTTCTTT. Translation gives CASSLWGKGQEAFF.

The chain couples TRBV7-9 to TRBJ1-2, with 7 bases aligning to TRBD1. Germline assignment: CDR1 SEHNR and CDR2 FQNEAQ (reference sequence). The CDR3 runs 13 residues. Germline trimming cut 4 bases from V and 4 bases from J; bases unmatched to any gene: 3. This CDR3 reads CASSSTGPYGYTF. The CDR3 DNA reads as TGTGCCAGCAGCTCGACAGGGCCCTATGGCTACACCTTC.

CDR3: CATAEGNSPLHF. CDR3 sequence (DNA): TGTGCCACGGCGGAGGGGAATTCACCCCTCCACTTT. V usage is TRBV10-3 and J usage is TRBJ1-6; maybe TRBD1 (5 bases). The CDR3 contains 12 residues. Germline CDR1 ENHRY, CDR2 SYGVKD. The ends were cut back, 10 bases at V and 7 bases at J, with 11 bases in the middle.